The 31 T cell receptor beta chains presented below share a single source sample, sequenced in a study of blood T cell repertoires in COVID-19. TCRdb keeps only in-frame clones here, not all; method: immunoSEQ multiplex PCR. The data contain some 390,000 clones, 85% to 90% of them singletons. The sample was peripheral blood. The source is a human donor in a cohort sampled during active COVID-19.

The genes are TRBV5-4 and TRBJ1-2; TRBD1 matches 7 bases. Germline values: CDR1 SGHNT, CDR2 YYREEE (reference sequence). V gave up 3 bases and J gave up 5 bases; unmatched junction bases: 10. There are 15 residues in the CDR3. For the CDR3, the DNA is TGTGCCAGCAGCTCGAGGACAGGTGGAACGTATGGCTACACCTTC. This translates into CASSSRTGGTYGYTF.

V is TRBV3-1 (or the pseudogene TRBV3-2) and J is TRBJ1-6; TRBD1 aligns across 7 bases. Germline CDR1 LGHDT, CDR2 YNNKEL (reference sequence). CDR3 length: 13 amino acids. After removal of 0 bases from V and 15 bases from J, the junction contained 5 bases not matched to a gene. The CDR3 reads CASSQDDRDFLHF. The DNA of the CDR3 is TGTGCCAGCAGCCAAGATGACAGGGATTTCCTCCACTTT.

The chain carries TRBV3-1 (or the pseudogene TRBV3-2) and TRBJ2-1; 8 positions match TRBD1. The CDR3 contains 16 residues. The germline gives CDR1 LGHDT, CDR2 YNNKEL (reference sequence). V trimming: 1 base; J trimming: 7 bases; junction bases outside the gene matches: 9. The CDR3 spells CASSQGLLTGVNEQFF. CDR3 bases: TGTGCCAGCAGCCAAGGGCTTTTGACAGGGGTGAATGAGCAGTTCTTC.

The V call is TRBV5-1, the J call TRBJ2-1; 7 bases are shared with TRBD1. With V trimmed by 4 bases and J by 6 bases, 4 bases remained unmatched. Germline CDR1 is SGHRS and CDR2 is YFSETQ. The length of the CDR3 is 13 residues. CDR3 residues: CASSGGQLNEQFF. DNA for the CDR3: TGCGCCAGCAGCGGGGGACAGCTCAATGAGCAGTTCTTC. Based on the CDR3 plus reference TRBV5-1 and TRBJ2-1, the full variable domain is KAGVTQTPRYLIKTRGQQVTLSCSPISGHRSVSWYQQTPGQGLQFLFEYFSETQRNKGNFPGRFSGRQFSNSRSEMNVSTLELGDSALYLCASSGGQLNEQFFGPGTRLTVL.

This chain connects TRBV5-6 to TRBJ2-4; D call uncertain. With 5 bases removed from V and 0 bases from J, the gap between germline ends came to 12 bases. The CDR3 extends over 15 amino acids. The germline gives CDR1 SGHDT, CDR2 YYEEEE. The CDR3 protein is CASSLNSLAKNIQYF. The CDR3 coding sequence is TGTGCCAGCAGTTTAAATAGTCTAGCCAAAAACATTCAGTACTTC.

This clone was seen only once. V and J are TRBV3-1 (or the pseudogene TRBV3-2) and TRBJ1-1; no clear D gene. The germline gives CDR1 LGHDT, CDR2 YNNKEL (reference sequence). This CDR3 has 13 residues. Trimming pared 7 bases from V and 1 base from J, leaving 10 bases between. CDR3 in DNA: TGTGCCAGCACCCGGGAAACGAACACTGAAGCTTTCTTT. Protein sequence: CASTRETNTEAFF.

The chain links TRBV30 to TRBJ2-7, with D perhaps matching TRBD2 (5 bases). The CDR3 spans 13 residues. CDR1 GTSNPN and CDR2 SVGIG come from the germline V gene (reference sequence). Trimming shortened V by 6 bases and J by 7 bases, and 19 bases separated the two germline ends. The CDR3 DNA follows: TGTGCCTGTGAAAGCGGACCCCCGGGGGAGCAGTACTTC. This sequence encodes CACESGPPGEQYF.

This clone was picked up one time. This CDR3 is also generated by other DNA sequences in the sample. The chain's CDR3 is CASSSSGTLNTEAFF. CDR3 DNA sequence: TGCGCCAGCAGCTCGTCCGGGACACTGAACACTGAAGCTTTCTTT. This chain connects TRBV5-1 to TRBJ1-1; the D gene is possibly TRBD1 (6 bases). The CDR3 sequence is 15 residues long. V was cut by 3 bases and J by 0 bases, with 12 bases left in between. Germline CDR1 SGHRS, CDR2 YFSETQ.

This chain uses TRBV25-1 with TRBJ2-2; 8 nucleotides line up with TRBD2. Germline loops: CDR1 MGHDK, CDR2 SYGVNS. With 2 bases clipped from V and 5 bases from J, the junction kept 4 bases outside the gene matches. This CDR3 contains 15 residues. CDR3 loop: CASSEPGGRTGELFF. The DNA for the CDR3 is TGTGCCAGCAGTGAACCGGGGGGGAGAACCGGGGAGCTGTTTTTT.

The chain combines TRBV5-1 with TRBJ1-1; D not resolved. The CDR3 extends over 14 amino acids. V lost 4 bases and J lost 1, with 11 bases in between. Germline loops: CDR1 SGHRS, CDR2 YFSETQ. This CDR3 reads CASSRRGQNTEAFF. CDR3 DNA sequence: TGCGCCAGCAGCCGCCGGGGTCAGAACACTGAAGCTTTCTTT. Combining the CDR3 with reference TRBV5-1 and TRBJ1-1 gives the whole variable domain KAGVTQTPRYLIKTRGQQVTLSCSPISGHRSVSWYQQTPGQGLQFLFEYFSETQRNKGNFPGRFSGRQFSNSRSEMNVSTLELGDSALYLCASSRRGQNTEAFFGQGTRLTVV.

V gene TRBV7-9 combines with J gene TRBJ2-7, with TRBD1 matching over 9 bases. The germline V gene has CDR1 SEHNR and CDR2 FQNEAQ (reference sequence). J gave up 4 bases and V 5 bases, and 6 bases lay outside the gene matches. The CDR3 runs to 14 residues. DNA of the CDR3: TGTGCCAGCAGCGGGGACAGGGAAGGATACGAGCAGTACTTC. This codes for CASSGDREGYEQYF.

This chain links TRBV5-1 with TRBJ1-1; a weak D match, TRBD1 (5 bases). The V gene's germline CDR1 is SGHRS and CDR2 YFSETQ. The ends were cut back, 4 bases at V and 7 bases at J, with 14 bases in the middle. The CDR3 runs 13 residues. The CDR3 bases are TGCGCCAGCAGCCGCTCTAGGGGAAGTGAAGCTTTCTTT. It codes for CASSRSRGSEAFF.

The rearrangement joins TRBV28 to TRBJ2-3; 8 nucleotides line up with TRBD2. V lost 7 bases to trimming and J lost 0 bases; unmatched junction nucleotides: 3. CDR1 MDHEN and CDR2 SYDVKM come from the germline V gene. The CDR3 has 14 amino acids. The CDR3 sequence is CASTAGGSTDTQYF. The DNA of the CDR3 is TGTGCCAGCACGGCGGGAGGTAGCACAGATACGCAGTATTTT.

This clone was counted between two and nine times. The gene calls are TRBV5-4 and TRBJ2-2, with 11 nucleotides matching TRBD2. Trimming removed 4 bases from V and 1 base from J; junction bases left unmatched: 9. The CDR3 runs 18 residues. The germline gives CDR1 SGHNT, CDR2 YYREEE (reference sequence). In DNA form, the CDR3 reads TGTGCCAGCAGCCCTTGGGGACTAGCGGTCCAGAACACCGGGGAGCTGTTTTTT. As protein: CASSPWGLAVQNTGELFF.

The V and J genes are TRBV11-2 and TRBJ1-3; D remains unclear. The germline V gene encodes CDR1 SGHAT and CDR2 FQNNGV. The length of the CDR3 is 16 residues. The V and J ends lost 1 base and 1 base respectively, with 11 bases between them. CDR3 DNA sequence: TGTGCCAGCAGCTTAGCTGGCCCTGGTTCTGGAAACACCATATATTTT. This encodes CASSLAGPGSGNTIYF.

This chain connects TRBV30 to TRBJ1-6, with 7 bases aligning to TRBD1. The J segment lost 9 bases and the V segment lost 2 bases, leaving 13 bases of the junction unmatched. The germline V gene encodes CDR1 GTSNPN and CDR2 SVGIG (reference sequence). CDR3 length: 16 amino acids. CDR3 loop: CAWSYPGGDTGSPLHF. CDR3 DNA sequence: TGTGCCTGGAGTTACCCAGGGGGTGACACGGGTTCACCCCTCCACTTT.

The V and J genes are TRBV10-1 and TRBJ2-1; 10 nucleotides line up with TRBD2. After removal of 8 bases from V and 7 bases from J, the junction contained 5 bases not matched to a gene. Germline CDR1 is WNHNN and CDR2 is SYGVQD (reference sequence). This CDR3 comprises 13 residues. CDR3 DNA sequence: TGCGCCAGCTCTAGCGGGAGAGGGAATGAGCAGTTCTTC. Protein product: CASSSGRGNEQFF.

This clone occurred once. This chain links TRBV28 with TRBJ2-3, with 8 positions matching TRBD2. The CDR3 covers 14 residues. The V and J ends lost 2 bases and 8 bases, in that order; junction bases with no gene match: 6. CDR1 and CDR2 (germline): MDHEN, SYDVKM. CDR3 residues: CASSLRGGPRTQYF. The CDR3 DNA reads as TGTGCCAGCAGTTTACGGGGGGGGCCGCGTACGCAGTATTTT.

The V call is TRBV6-6, the J call TRBJ1-2, with 7 bases that match TRBD1. With V trimmed by 6 bases and J by 8 bases, 9 bases remained unmatched. CDR1 and CDR2 from the germline V gene are MNHNY and SVGAGI (reference sequence). This CDR3 comprises 13 residues. The CDR3 coding sequence is TGTGCCAGCAGCCTCATTGACAGGGAAGGCTACACCTTC. Translated, it gives CASSLIDREGYTF.

The chain recombines TRBV7-9 with TRBJ1-1; 10 positions match TRBD1. Germline trimming cut 4 bases from V and 3 bases from J; bases unmatched to any gene: 8. The CDR3 has 16 residues. Germline values: CDR1 SEHNR, CDR2 FQNEAQ (reference sequence). The CDR3 DNA reads as TGTGCCAGCAGCTCCCCCGGGACAGGGGAAGACACTGAAGCTTTCTTT. This translates into CASSSPGTGEDTEAFF.

The CDR3 bases are TGTGCCAGCAGTTTGGCGGACTCTAATGAAAAACTGTTTTTT. Translated, it gives CASSLADSNEKLFF. The rearrangement uses TRBV28 and TRBJ1-4; D gene unclear. The V end lost 3 bases, the J end lost 3 bases, and 8 bases lay between the germline ends. Per germline, CDR1 MDHEN and CDR2 SYDVKM. The CDR3 length is 14 residues. Based on the CDR3 plus reference TRBV28 and TRBJ1-4, the full variable domain is DVKVTQSSRYLVKRTGEKVFLECVQDMDHENMFWYRQDPGLGLRLIYFSYDVKMKEKGDIPEGYSVSREKKERFSLILESASTNQTSMYLCASSLADSNEKLFFGSGTQLSVL.

V usage is TRBV28 and J usage is TRBJ1-6; D gene ambiguous. The CDR3 has 14 residues. Deletions cut 4 bases from V and 0 bases from J, with 4 bases between. The germline V gene encodes CDR1 MDHEN and CDR2 SYDVKM. CDR3 in amino acids: CASSSISYNSPLHF. CDR3 in DNA: TGTGCCAGCAGTTCCATCTCCTATAATTCACCCCTCCACTTT.

The rearrangement links TRBV4-1 to TRBJ1-2; the D gene is possibly TRBD1 (6 bases). Trimming took 3 bases from V and 2 from J, leaving 10 bases between them. The CDR3 is made up of 14 amino acids. Germline V gene data show CDR1 as MGHRA and CDR2 as YSYEKL. The CDR3 protein is CASSHDRTNYGYTF. The CDR3, as DNA: TGCGCCAGCAGCCACGACAGGACGAACTATGGCTACACCTTC.

This clone was seen more than once but under ten times. The CDR3 protein is CASSQAGQGGALHF. CDR3 in DNA: TGCGCCAGCAGCCAAGCGGGACAGGGAGGGGCCCTCCACTTT. The chain recombines TRBV4-1 with TRBJ1-6; 9 nucleotides agree with TRBD1. The CDR3 length is 14 residues. Germline V gene data show CDR1 as MGHRA and CDR2 as YSYEKL. Trimming cost V 1 base and J 14 bases; bases outside gene matches: 6.

This clone was counted once. V usage is TRBV27 and J usage is TRBJ2-7, with TRBD1 matching 7 bases. Germline loops: CDR1 MNHEY, CDR2 SMNVEV (reference sequence). This CDR3 region has 15 residues. Germline trimming cut 6 bases from V and 4 bases from J; bases unmatched to any gene: 12. As DNA, the CDR3 is TGTGCCAGCAGCCTATCTTCCCCAGGGGGTTACGAGCAGTACTTC. Translated: CASSLSSPGGYEQYF.

The gene calls are TRBV6-5 and TRBJ1-2; the D gene is possibly TRBD1 (6 bases). Deletions cut 4 bases from V and 2 bases from J, with 14 bases between. CDR1 MNHEY and CDR2 SVGAGI come from the germline V gene. The CDR3 length is 15 residues. CDR3 amino acids: CASSSLQTGNYGYTF. In DNA, the CDR3 is TGTGCCAGCAGTTCGCTCCAGACAGGAAACTATGGCTACACCTTC.

The chain has TRBV28 and TRBJ2-7, with D perhaps matching TRBD2 (6 bases). Trimming took 5 bases from V and 3 from J, leaving 20 bases between them. The CDR3 spans 16 residues. The germline V gene encodes CDR1 MDHEN and CDR2 SYDVKM. The CDR3, as DNA: TGTGCCAGCAGTCCAAACCTACATCGGGGGTTCTACGAGCAGTACTTC. Its protein is CASSPNLHRGFYEQYF.

The chain employs TRBV4-2 and TRBJ2-1, with 12 bases matching TRBD2. Germline V gives CDR1 LGHNA, CDR2 YNFKEQ. CDR3 length equals 16 residues. Trimming took 1 base from V and 6 from J; bases not matched to a gene: 4. DNA for the CDR3: TGTGCCAGCAGCCAAGTACCTAGCGGGAGGGCCAATGAGCAGTTCTTC. Its protein is CASSQVPSGRANEQFF.

The chain uses TRBV5-1 and TRBJ2-7; TRBD1 is a possible D gene (5 bases). From germline, CDR1 is SGHRS and CDR2 YFSETQ. V was clipped by 4 bases and J by 3 bases, with 14 bases between them. The CDR3 is 14 residues long. The CDR3 sequence is CASSTSTANYEQYF. The CDR3 DNA reads TGCGCCAGCAGCACATCGACAGCTAACTACGAGCAGTACTTC.

CDR3 DNA: TGTGCCTGGCTCCGGCGAGGGTTAGAAGTTGGAAACACCATATATTTT. Translated: CAWLRRGLEVGNTIYF. V usage is TRBV30 and J usage is TRBJ1-3, with unresolved D. Germline V gene data show CDR1 as GTSNPN and CDR2 as SVGIG (reference sequence). V was pared by 5 bases and J by 3 bases, with 20 bases between. The CDR3 has 16 residues. Drawing the rest from reference TRBV30 and TRBJ1-3, the complete variable domain is SQTIHQWPATLVQPVGSPLSLECTVEGTSNPNLYWYRQAAGRGLQLLFYSVGIGQISSEVPQNLSASRPQDRQFILSSKKLLLSDSGFYLCAWLRRGLEVGNTIYFGEGSWLTVV.

The rearrangement joins TRBV5-6 to TRBJ2-5; a possible D gene is TRBD2 (5 bases). Trimming removed 0 bases from V and 4 bases from J, with 10 bases in between. Germline V gives CDR1 SGHDT, CDR2 YYEEEE. The CDR3 contains 14 residues. The CDR3 nucleotides are TGTGCCAGCAGCTTGGCTCTTCGGGGAGAGACCCAGTACTTC. Protein product: CASSLALRGETQYF.